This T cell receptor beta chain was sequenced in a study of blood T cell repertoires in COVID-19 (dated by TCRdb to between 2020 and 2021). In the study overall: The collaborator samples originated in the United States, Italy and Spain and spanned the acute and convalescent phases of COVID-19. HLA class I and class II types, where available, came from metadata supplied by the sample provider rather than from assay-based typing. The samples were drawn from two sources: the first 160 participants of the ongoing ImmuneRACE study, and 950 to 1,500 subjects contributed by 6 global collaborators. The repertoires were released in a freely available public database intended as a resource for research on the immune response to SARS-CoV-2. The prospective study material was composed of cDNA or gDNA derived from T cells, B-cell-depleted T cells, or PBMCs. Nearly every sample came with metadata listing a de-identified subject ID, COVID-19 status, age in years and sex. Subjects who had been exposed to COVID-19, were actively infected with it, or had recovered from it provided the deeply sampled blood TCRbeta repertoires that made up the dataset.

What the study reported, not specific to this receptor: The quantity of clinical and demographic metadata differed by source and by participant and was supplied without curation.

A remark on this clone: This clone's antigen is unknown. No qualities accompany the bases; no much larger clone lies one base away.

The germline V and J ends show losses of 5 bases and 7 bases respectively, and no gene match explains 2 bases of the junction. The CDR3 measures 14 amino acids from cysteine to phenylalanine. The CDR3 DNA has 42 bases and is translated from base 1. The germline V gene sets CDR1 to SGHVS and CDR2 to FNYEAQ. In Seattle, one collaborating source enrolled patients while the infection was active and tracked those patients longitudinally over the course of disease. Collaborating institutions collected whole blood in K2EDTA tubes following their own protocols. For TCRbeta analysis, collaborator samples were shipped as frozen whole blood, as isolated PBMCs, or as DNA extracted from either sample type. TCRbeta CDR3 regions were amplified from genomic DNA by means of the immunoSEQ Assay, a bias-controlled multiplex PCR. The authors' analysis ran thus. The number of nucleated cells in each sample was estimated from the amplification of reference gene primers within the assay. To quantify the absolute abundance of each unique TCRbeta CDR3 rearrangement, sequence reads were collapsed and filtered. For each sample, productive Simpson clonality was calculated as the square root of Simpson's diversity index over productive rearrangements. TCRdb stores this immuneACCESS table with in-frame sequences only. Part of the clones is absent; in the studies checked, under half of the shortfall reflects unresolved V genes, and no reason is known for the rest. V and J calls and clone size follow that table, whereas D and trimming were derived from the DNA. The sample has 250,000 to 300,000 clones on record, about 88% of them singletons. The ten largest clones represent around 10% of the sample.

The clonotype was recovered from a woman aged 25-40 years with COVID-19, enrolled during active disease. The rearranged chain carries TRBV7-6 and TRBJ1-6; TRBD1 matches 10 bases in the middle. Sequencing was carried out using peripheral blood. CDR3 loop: CASSTGQGNSPLHF. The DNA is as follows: TGTGCCAGCAGCACGGGACAGGGGAATTCACCCCTCCACTTT.